A single sample gave rise to the 9 T cell receptor beta chains below, sequenced in a study of blood T cell repertoires in COVID-19 (dated by TCRdb to 2020 to 2022). Libraries came from the immunoSEQ multiplex PCR assay. TCRdb stores this immuneACCESS table with in-frame sequences only. Part of the clones is absent; in the studies checked, under half of the shortfall reflects unresolved V genes, and no reason is known for the rest. Within this sample are some 93,000 clones, with around nine tenths of them counted one time only. Approximately 10% of the sample rests with the top ten. The sequenced material came from peripheral blood. Receptors originate from a man aged 45 to 65 with acute or convalescent COVID-19.

The chain employs TRBV6-5 and TRBJ1-1; D might be TRBD1 (6 bases). The length of the CDR3 is 14 residues. Germline CDR1 reads MNHEY; CDR2 reads SVGAGI. The V end lost 7 bases, the J end lost 5 bases, and 17 bases lay between the germline ends. CDR3 sequence (DNA): TGTGCCAGCAAGGTCTGGGGGCGGGGGACTGAAGCTTTCTTT. This codes for CASKVWGRGTEAFF.

This chain joins TRBV11-2 and TRBJ1-2; 8 bases agree with TRBD1. CDR3 length: 15 residues. The germline gives CDR1 SGHAT, CDR2 FQNNGV. Unmatched junction bases numbered 5, after V lost 1 base and J lost 4 bases. CDR3 loop: CASSLGQGQTYGYTF. The CDR3 coding sequence is TGTGCCAGCAGCTTAGGACAGGGGCAGACCTATGGCTACACCTTC.

The rearrangement uses TRBV5-1 and TRBJ2-3, with 7 bases identical to TRBD2. Germline V gives CDR1 SGHRS, CDR2 YFSETQ. After removal of 6 bases from V and 0 bases from J, the junction contained 13 bases not matched to a gene. There are 17 residues in the CDR3. The CDR3 nucleotides read TGCGCCAGCACTAGGGCACTGGGACTAACTAGCACAGATACGCAGTATTTT. It is translated as CASTRALGLTSTDTQYF.

The chain couples TRBV14 to TRBJ2-5, with D unclear. Germline V gene data show CDR1 as SGHDN and CDR2 as FVKESK. The CDR3 runs 16 residues. The V gene lost 2 bases and the J gene lost 2 bases, with 15 bases spanning the gap. The CDR3 coding sequence is TGTGCCAGCAGCCAATTTAACTCAGGTTTACAAGAGACCCAGTACTTC. As protein: CASSQFNSGLQETQYF.

This clone has more than one count but fewer than ten. The genes are TRBV30 and TRBJ2-3, with D uncertain. Germline lookup yields CDR1 GTSNPN and CDR2 SVGIG (reference sequence). Trimming removed 8 bases from V and 4 bases from J, with 10 bases in between. The length of the CDR3 is 11 residues. The CDR3 bases are TGTGCCCAAATGGGCGCAGATACGCAGTATTTT. This translates into CAQMGADTQYF.

The V gene is TRBV9, the J gene TRBJ2-5, with 10 bases matching TRBD2. V dropped 0 bases and J dropped 4; count of bases not matched to a gene: 0. In germline, CDR1 is SGDLS, CDR2 YYNGEE. The CDR3 is 14 amino acids. This chain's CDR3 is CASSVGTSGETQYF. For the CDR3, the DNA is TGTGCCAGCAGCGTAGGGACTAGCGGAGAGACCCAGTACTTC.

This clone appeared a few times. The CDR3 spells CASSPRTGIGYGYTF. In nucleotides, the CDR3 is TGTGCCAGCAGCCCGCGTACGGGGATAGGCTATGGCTACACCTTC. V and J are TRBV7-9 and TRBJ1-2; D unclear. CDR1 SEHNR and CDR2 FQNEAQ come from the germline V gene (reference sequence). Trimming shortened V by 5 bases and J by 4 bases, and 17 bases separated the two germline ends. The CDR3 has 15 amino acids.

This chain uses TRBV6-5 with TRBJ2-1; D is unclear. Trimming left V 6 bases short and J 5 bases short, with 5 bases between. The CDR3 has 11 amino acids. CDR1 is MNHEY and CDR2 is SVGAGI in the germline V gene. CDR3: CASSLNNEQFF. DNA of the CDR3: TGTGCCAGCAGCTTAAACAATGAGCAGTTCTTC.

The V and J genes are TRBV11-2 and TRBJ2-1; D is possibly TRBD2 (6 bases). Germline assignment: CDR1 SGHAT and CDR2 FQNNGV. The CDR3 extends over 14 amino acids. Trimming left V 5 bases short and J 2 bases short, with 10 bases between. The CDR3 reads CASSRPGAYNEQFF. DNA of the CDR3: TGTGCCAGCAGCCGACCGGGAGCCTACAATGAGCAGTTCTTC.